What follows is one TCR beta chain and its context. Other DNA variants within this sample encode the same CDR3. In the original workflow: Nucleated cell number was recorded as an estimate derived from reference gene primer amplification. Libraries were prepared by immunoSEQ multiplex PCR; TCRdb keeps only in-frame clonotypes and omits some of them. The V and J calls and clone size are taken from that table; D and trimming were inferred from the DNA. The data hold roughly 240,000 clones, with around 90% observed a single time. Living in about two dozen US areas, the participants were between roughly 18 and 90 years of age. The sample belongs to a study of blood T cell repertoires in COVID-19. About the research overall: COVID-19 samples, acute and convalescent, were from the United States, Italy and Spain. Sample material is recorded as cDNA or gDNA derived from T cells, B-cell-depleted T cells, or PBMCs.

This CDR3 contains 13 residues. Germline assignment: CDR1 SGHRS and CDR2 YFSETQ. Trimming cost V 0 bases and J 4 bases, with 7 bases left between them. Sample: PBMCs or T cells enriched from blood (not recorded which). The TCR was taken from a man aged 45-65 years who had been exposed to COVID-19. This chain links TRBV5-1 with TRBJ1-1; D gene ambiguous. CDR3 nucleotides: TGCGCCAGCAGCTTGGATCGGGGCACTGAAGCTTTCTTT. Encoded protein: CASSLDRGTEAFF.